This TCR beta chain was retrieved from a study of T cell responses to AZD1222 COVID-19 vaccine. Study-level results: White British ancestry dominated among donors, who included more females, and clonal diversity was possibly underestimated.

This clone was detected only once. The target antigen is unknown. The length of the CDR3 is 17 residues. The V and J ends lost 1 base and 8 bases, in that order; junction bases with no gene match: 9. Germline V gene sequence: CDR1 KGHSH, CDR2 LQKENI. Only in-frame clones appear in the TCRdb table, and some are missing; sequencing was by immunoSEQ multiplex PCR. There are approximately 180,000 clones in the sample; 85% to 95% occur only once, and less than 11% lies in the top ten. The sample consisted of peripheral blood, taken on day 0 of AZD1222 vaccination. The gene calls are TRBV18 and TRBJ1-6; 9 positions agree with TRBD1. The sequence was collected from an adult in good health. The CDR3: CASSPQTGGALDSPLHF. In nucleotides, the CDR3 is TGTGCCAGCTCACCACAAACAGGGGGCGCATTAGATTCACCCCTCCACTTT.